These 15 T cell receptor beta chains came from one sample sequenced in a study of T cells in Graves' hyperthyroidism and ophthalmopathy. Regions amplified from RNA transcripts were the TCR beta CDR3 regions. TCR CDR3 underwent first-round RT-PCR with the HTBI primer set. MiXCR was run by TCRdb on the multiplex PCR reads, yielding one entry per CDR3 protein. The sample consists of about 46,000 distinct CDR3 sequences, 49% of them appearing once. Sample: peripheral blood or thyroid tissue (not recorded which). The receptors were sampled from a woman aged 50 to 65 with Graves' hyperthyroidism.

This clonotype has ten or more counts. The rearrangement joins TRBV6-5 to TRBJ2-6; D gene uncertain. Germline V gene lookup returns CDR1 MNHEY and CDR2 SVGAGI. V dropped 5 bases and J dropped 1 base, with 15 bases sitting between them. The CDR3 totals 17 residues. The CDR3 nucleotides are TGTGCCAGCAGTGACGCGGTGGCACTGTCTGGGGCCAACGTCCTGACTTTC. This encodes CASSDAVALSGANVLTF.

This clonotype has a single count. The chain joins TRBV7-8 to TRBJ2-7; weak D call: TRBD1 (7 bases). Germline-derived CDR1 and CDR2 are SGHVS and FQNEAQ. Trimming shortened V by 3 bases and J by 1 base, and 13 bases separated the two germline ends. The CDR3 runs 15 residues. The CDR3 bases are TGTGCCAGCAGCTTGGGAGGACAGGAGTCCTACGAGCAGTACTTC. Residues: CASSLGGQESYEQYF.

The sample holds many counts of this clonotype. V is TRBV20-1 and J is TRBJ2-2; D unclear. The CDR3 totals 12 residues. V was clipped by 6 bases and J by 8 bases, with 13 bases between them. Germline CDR1 reads DFQATT; CDR2 reads SNEGSKA (reference sequence). The DNA for the CDR3 is TGCAGTGCCCAGTCTACGTCGGGGGAGCTGTTTTTT. Its translation is CSAQSTSGELFF.

As regards this clonotype: Mismatch with germline at one junction end may stem from a read error. The chain combines TRBV7-9 with TRBJ2-5, with 8 bases identical to TRBD1. CDR1 and CDR2 (germline): SEHNR, FQNEAQ (reference sequence). The CDR3 runs 16 residues. The CDR3 here is CAGSHPLSGGWETQYF. For the CDR3, the DNA is TGTGCCGGCAGCCACCCCCTATCAGGGGGCTGGGAAACCCAGTACTTC.

This clonotype has only a few counts. This chain uses TRBV7-8 with TRBJ2-7; TRBD1 is a possible D gene (6 bases). The CDR3 loop spans 12 amino acids. Germline values: CDR1 SGHVS, CDR2 FQNEAQ. Trimming removed 4 bases from V and 5 bases from J, with 9 bases in between. The CDR3 DNA is TGTGCCAGCAGCTATACAGGGCACGAGCAGTACTTC. Encoded protein: CASSYTGHEQYF.

This clonotype was counted only a few times. The genes are TRBV29-1 and TRBJ1-2; D gene unclear. With 3 bases removed from V and 8 bases from J, the gap between germline ends came to 13 bases. CDR3 length: 12 residues. Germline V gene data show CDR1 as SQVTM and CDR2 as ANQGSEA. This CDR3 is CSVEGRSQGYTF. The CDR3 DNA sequence: TGCAGCGTTGAGGGCAGGTCCCAAGGCTACACCTTC.

The V call is TRBV20-1, the J call TRBJ1-5; TRBD1 matches at 10 bases. This CDR3 contains 15 residues. The trim removed 5 bases at V and 4 bases at J, leaving 8 bases unmatched. CDR1 is DFQATT, CDR2 SNEGSKA, per germline (reference sequence). The CDR3 DNA reads TGCAGTGCTCTTTCCGAGGACAGGGGGAATCAGCCCCAGCATTTT. Amino acids: CSALSEDRGNQPQHF.

Remarks on this clonotype: This clone may be a read error of a much larger clone one base away. The V gene is TRBV11-1, the J gene TRBJ1-1; 9 nucleotides align to TRBD1. CDR3 length: 17 residues. V gave up 6 bases and J gave up 1 base; unmatched junction bases: 12. CDR1 is SGHAT and CDR2 is FQDESV in the germline V gene (reference sequence). In DNA, the CDR3 is TGTGCCAGCAGTTTACGCTACAGGGGGCGTTGGAACACTGAAGCTTTCTTT. This encodes CASSLRYRGRWNTEAFF.

There are many counts of this clonotype. The rearrangement links TRBV5-1 to TRBJ1-2, with no clear D. The CDR3 has 11 residues. Trimming left V 3 bases short and J 5 bases short, with 5 bases between. In germline, CDR1 is SGHRS, CDR2 YFSETQ. CDR3 sequence (DNA): TGCGCCAGCAGCTCTGGATATGGCTACACCTTC. It codes for CASSSGYGYTF.

This clonotype was seen ten or more times. The chain employs TRBV6-2 or TRBV6-3 and TRBJ2-3; 7 bases agree with TRBD1. Germline CDR1 is MNHEY and CDR2 is SVGEGT. This CDR3 is built from 15 residues. J was trimmed by 5 bases and V by 2 bases; bases with no gene match: 7. CDR3: CASSYQTGAGDTQYF. The CDR3 DNA sequence: TGTGCCAGCAGTTACCAAACAGGGGCGGGAGATACGCAGTATTTT.

This clonotype has only a few counts. CDR3 sequence: CSVGLAGMDYEQYF. The CDR3 DNA reads TGCAGCGTCGGGCTAGCGGGCATGGACTACGAGCAGTACTTC. The V gene is TRBV29-1, the J gene TRBJ2-7; 8 bases map to TRBD2. Trimming removed 6 bases from V and 3 bases from J; junction bases left unmatched: 10. The V gene's germline CDR1 is SQVTM and CDR2 ANQGSEA. The CDR3 runs to 14 residues.

The sample holds many counts of this clonotype. The V call is TRBV4-3, the J call TRBJ2-7; D ambiguous. This CDR3 spans 14 amino acids. The germline V gene encodes CDR1 LGHNA and CDR2 YSLEER. The V end was cut by 0 bases, the J end by 3 bases, with 9 bases between. CDR3 residues: CASSQDKGVYEQYF. CDR3 nucleotides: TGCGCCAGCAGCCAAGATAAAGGTGTCTACGAGCAGTACTTC.

Remarks on this clonotype: Sequence at one end of the junction differs from germline and may be a read error. J is TRBJ1-2 and V is TRBV2; D is unresolved. The CDR3 extends over 10 amino acids. Germline-derived CDR1 and CDR2 are SNHLY and FYNNEI. The CDR3 DNA reads TGTGCCAGCAGTGCATATGGTTACACCTTC. Its protein product is CASSAYGYTF. The whole variable domain, remainder taken from reference TRBV2 and TRBJ1-2, is EPEVTQTPSHQVTQMGQEVILRCVPISNHLYFYWYRQILGQKVEFLVSFYNNEISEKSEIFDDQFSVERPDGSNFTLKIRSTKLEDSAMYFCASSAYGYTFGSGTRLTVV.

This clonotype was detected many times. The chain combines TRBV13 with TRBJ2-2; 8 bases match TRBD1. V lost 4 bases and J lost 3; bases outside the gene matches: 7. The CDR3 covers 16 residues. Germline V gene data show CDR1 as PRHDT and CDR2 as FYEKMQ (reference sequence). CDR3 nucleotides: TGTGCCAGCAGCTCCCGACAGGGGCGCTACACCGGGGAGCTGTTTTTT. Translating it yields CASSSRQGRYTGELFF.

CDR3 amino acids: CASSADHYGYTF. The CDR3 DNA is TGTGCCAGCAGCGCTGACCACTATGGCTACACCTTC. The chain links TRBV10-3 to TRBJ1-2; D is undetermined. The CDR3 loop spans 12 amino acids. With 10 bases removed from V and 3 bases from J, the gap between germline ends came to 12 bases. From germline, CDR1 is ENHRY and CDR2 SYGVKD.